This TCR beta chain is drawn from a study of T-cell memory formation after mild COVID-19. Whole-study context: Across donors, TCR clusters were largely donor specific. Findings and caveats of the study: Clones that contracted clustered mainly in CM and EM if CD4+ and in EMRA if CD8+.

This clonotype has ten or more counts. What it binds is unknown. UMIs and sample barcodes were carried by the TCR alpha and TCR beta cDNA libraries that 5'RACE produced using constant-segment primers. TCRdb passed the 5' RACE reads through MiXCR, listing each CDR3 protein once. The repertoire holds some 120,000 distinct CDR3 sequences, roughly 6% seen once, with about 2.2% in the top ten. Trimming shortened V by 1 base and J by 4 bases, and 14 bases separated the two germline ends. The CDR3 is made up of 16 amino acids. CDR1 is SGHTA and CDR2 is FQGTGA in the germline V gene. The chain recombines TRBV7-3 with TRBJ1-5; no clear D. The source is an adult woman who had mild COVID-19 (a few samples of this study predate the infection). Cell type and time point are not known. Sample: PBMCs or a T cell subset sorted from them (not recorded which). The DNA of the CDR3 is TGTGCCAGCAGCTTAATGGTCCCTGGGCAGAATCAGCCCCAGCATTTT. This encodes CASSLMVPGQNQPQHF.